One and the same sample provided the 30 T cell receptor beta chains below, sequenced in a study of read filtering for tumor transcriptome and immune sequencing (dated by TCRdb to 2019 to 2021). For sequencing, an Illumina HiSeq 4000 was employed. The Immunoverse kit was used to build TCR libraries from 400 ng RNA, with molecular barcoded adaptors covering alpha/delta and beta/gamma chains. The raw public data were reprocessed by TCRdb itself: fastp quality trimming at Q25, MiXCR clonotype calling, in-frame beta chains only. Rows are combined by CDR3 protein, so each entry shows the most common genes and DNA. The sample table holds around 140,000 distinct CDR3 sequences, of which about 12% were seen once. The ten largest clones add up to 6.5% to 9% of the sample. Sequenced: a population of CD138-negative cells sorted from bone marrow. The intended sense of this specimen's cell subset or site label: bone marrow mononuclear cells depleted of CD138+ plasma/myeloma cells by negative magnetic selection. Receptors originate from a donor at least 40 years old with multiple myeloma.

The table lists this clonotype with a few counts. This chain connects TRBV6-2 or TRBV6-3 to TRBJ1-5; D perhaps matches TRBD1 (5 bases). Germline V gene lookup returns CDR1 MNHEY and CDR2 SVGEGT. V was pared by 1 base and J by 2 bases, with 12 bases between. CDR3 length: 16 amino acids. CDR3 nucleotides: TGTGCCAGCAGTTACTTACGGGGGATCGGCAATCAGCCCCAGCATTTT. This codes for CASSYLRGIGNQPQHF.

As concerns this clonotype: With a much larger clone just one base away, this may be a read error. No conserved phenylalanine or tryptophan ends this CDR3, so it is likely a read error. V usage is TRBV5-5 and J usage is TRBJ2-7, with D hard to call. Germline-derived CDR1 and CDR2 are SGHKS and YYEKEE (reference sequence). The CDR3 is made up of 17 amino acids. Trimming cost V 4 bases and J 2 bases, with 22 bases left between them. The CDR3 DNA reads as TGTGCCAGCAGCCCCCCTGGCAGATTCCTCGACACCTACGAGCAGTACATC. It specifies CASSPPGRFLDTYEQYI.

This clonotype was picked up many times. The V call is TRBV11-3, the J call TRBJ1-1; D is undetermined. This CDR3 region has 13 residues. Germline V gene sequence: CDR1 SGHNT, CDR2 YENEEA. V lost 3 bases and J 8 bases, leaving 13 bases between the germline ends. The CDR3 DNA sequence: TGTGCCAGCAGCTTTACGACACGAACCGAAGCTTTCTTT. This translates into CASSFTTRTEAFF.

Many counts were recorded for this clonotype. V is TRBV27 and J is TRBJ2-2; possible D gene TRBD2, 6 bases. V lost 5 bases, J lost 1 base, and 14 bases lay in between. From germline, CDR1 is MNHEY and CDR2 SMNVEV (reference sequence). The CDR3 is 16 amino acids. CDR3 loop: CASSRRRDLNTGELFF. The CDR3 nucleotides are TGTGCCAGCAGTCGTCGCCGGGACTTGAACACCGGGGAGCTGTTTTTT.

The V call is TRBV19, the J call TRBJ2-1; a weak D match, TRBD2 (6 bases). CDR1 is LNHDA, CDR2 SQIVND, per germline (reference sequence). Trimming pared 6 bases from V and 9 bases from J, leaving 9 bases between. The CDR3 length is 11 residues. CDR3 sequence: CASRRGTEQFF. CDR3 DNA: TGTGCCAGTAGACGGGGGACTGAGCAGTTCTTC. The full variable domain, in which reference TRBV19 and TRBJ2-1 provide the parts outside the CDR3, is DGGITQSPKYLFRKEGQNVTLSCEQNLNHDAMYWYRQDPGQGLRLIYYSQIVNDFQKGDIAEGYSVSREKKESFPLTVTSAQKNPTAFYLCASRRGTEQFFGPGTRLTVL.

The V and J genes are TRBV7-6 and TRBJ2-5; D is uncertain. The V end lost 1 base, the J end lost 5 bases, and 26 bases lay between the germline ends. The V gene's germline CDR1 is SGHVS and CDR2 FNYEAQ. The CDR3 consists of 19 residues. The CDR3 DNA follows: TGTGCCAGCAGCTTAGAAGGGTCGACGAGCCCCGCAACCCGGGAGACCCAGTACTTC. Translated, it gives CASSLEGSTSPATRETQYF.

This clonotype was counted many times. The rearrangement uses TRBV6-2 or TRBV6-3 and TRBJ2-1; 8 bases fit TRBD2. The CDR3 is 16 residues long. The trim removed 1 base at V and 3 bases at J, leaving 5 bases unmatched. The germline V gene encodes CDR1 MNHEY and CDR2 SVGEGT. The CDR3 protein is CASSYLLAAYYNEQFF. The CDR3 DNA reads TGTGCCAGCAGTTACTTACTAGCGGCTTACTACAATGAGCAGTTCTTC.

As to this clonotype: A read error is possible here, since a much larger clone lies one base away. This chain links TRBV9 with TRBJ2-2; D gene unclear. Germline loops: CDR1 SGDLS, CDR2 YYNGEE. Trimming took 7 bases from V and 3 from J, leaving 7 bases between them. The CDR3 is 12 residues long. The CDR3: CASGPHTGELFF. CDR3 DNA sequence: TGTGCCAGCGGCCCACACACCGGGGAGCTGTTTTTT. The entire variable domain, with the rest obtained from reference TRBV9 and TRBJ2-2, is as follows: DSGVTQTPKHLITATGQRVTLRCSPRSGDLSVYWYQQSLDQGLQFLIQYYNGEERAKGNILERFSAQQFPDLHSELNLSSLELGDSALYFCASGPHTGELFFGEGSRLTVL.

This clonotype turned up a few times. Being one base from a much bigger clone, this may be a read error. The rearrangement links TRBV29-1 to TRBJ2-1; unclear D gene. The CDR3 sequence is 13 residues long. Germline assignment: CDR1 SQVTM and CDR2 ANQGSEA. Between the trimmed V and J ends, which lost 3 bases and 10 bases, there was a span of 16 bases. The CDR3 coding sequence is TGCAGCGTTGATAGGGTCCGGACGGGCGAGCAGTTCTTC. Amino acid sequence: CSVDRVRTGEQFF.

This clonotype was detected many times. The CDR3, as DNA: TGCAGTGCTAGAGAGTGGGGCCCGAGGGCGGTGGACAATGAGCAGTTCTTC. The encoded protein is CSAREWGPRAVDNEQFF. V is TRBV20-1 and J is TRBJ2-1; tentatively, D is TRBD1 or TRBD2 (5 bases each). V was shortened by 0 bases and J by 5 bases, with 20 bases between the two germline ends. Germline CDR1 DFQATT, CDR2 SNEGSKA (reference sequence). The CDR3 loop spans 17 amino acids.

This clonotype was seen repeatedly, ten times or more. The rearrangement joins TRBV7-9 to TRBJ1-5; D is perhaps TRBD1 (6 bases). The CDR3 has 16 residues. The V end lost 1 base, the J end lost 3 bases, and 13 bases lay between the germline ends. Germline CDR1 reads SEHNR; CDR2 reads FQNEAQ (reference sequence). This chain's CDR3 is CASSLGAGDSNQPQHF. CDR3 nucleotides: TGTGCCAGCAGCTTAGGGGCAGGGGATTCCAATCAGCCCCAGCATTTT.

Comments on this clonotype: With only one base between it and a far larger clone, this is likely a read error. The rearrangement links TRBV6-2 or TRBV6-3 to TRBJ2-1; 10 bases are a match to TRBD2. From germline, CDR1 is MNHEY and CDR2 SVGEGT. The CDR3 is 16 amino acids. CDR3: CASSHSSLAGDNEQFF. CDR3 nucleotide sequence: TGTGCCAGCAGTCACTCGAGCCTAGCGGGGGACAATGAGCAGTTCTTC.

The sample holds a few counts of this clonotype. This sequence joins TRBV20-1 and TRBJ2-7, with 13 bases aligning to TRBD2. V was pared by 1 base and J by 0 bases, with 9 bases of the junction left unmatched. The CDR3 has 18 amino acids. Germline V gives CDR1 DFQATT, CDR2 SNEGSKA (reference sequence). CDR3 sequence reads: CSARGTSGSSQGSYEQYF. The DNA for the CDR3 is TGCAGTGCTAGAGGGACTAGCGGGAGTTCACAGGGCTCCTACGAGCAGTACTTC.

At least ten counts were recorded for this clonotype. The CDR3 coding sequence is TGCAGTGCCCAGGGAGGGACTAGCGGATACGAGCAGTACTTC. This translates into CSAQGGTSGYEQYF. The chain has TRBV20-1 and TRBJ2-7, with 11 positions matching TRBD2. The CDR3 consists of 14 residues. Germline assignment: CDR1 DFQATT and CDR2 SNEGSKA (reference sequence). Germline trimming cut 6 bases from V and 4 bases from J; bases unmatched to any gene: 8.

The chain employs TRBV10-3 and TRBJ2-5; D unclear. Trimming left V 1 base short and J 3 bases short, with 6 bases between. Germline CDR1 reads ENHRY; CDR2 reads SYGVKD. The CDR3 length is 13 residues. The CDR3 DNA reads TGTGCCATCAGTGAGTATCGGGAAGAGACCCAGTACTTC. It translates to CAISEYREETQYF.

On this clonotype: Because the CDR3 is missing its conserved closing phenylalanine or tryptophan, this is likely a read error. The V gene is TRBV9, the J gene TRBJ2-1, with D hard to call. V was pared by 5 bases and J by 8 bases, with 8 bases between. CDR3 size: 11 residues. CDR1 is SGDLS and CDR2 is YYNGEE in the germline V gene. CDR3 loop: CASSFQDEQFS. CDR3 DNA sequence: TGTGCCAGCAGTTTCCAAGATGAGCAGTTCTCC.

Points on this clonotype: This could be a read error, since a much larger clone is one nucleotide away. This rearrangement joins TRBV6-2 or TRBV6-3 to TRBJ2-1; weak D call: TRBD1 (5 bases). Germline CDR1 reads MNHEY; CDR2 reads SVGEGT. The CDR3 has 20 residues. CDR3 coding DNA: TGTGCCAGCAGTTACTCGAGTAGGGGCCTCAGGGCATTCTCCTACAATGAGCAGCTCTTC. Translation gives CASSYSSRGLRAFSYNEQLF.

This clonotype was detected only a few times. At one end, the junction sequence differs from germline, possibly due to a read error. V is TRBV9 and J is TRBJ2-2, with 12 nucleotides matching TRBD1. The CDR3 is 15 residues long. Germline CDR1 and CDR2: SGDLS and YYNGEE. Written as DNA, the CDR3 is TGTGCCAGCGGCGTCGGGACAGGGGGCTTCGGGGAGCTGTTTTTT. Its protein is CASGVGTGGFGELFF.

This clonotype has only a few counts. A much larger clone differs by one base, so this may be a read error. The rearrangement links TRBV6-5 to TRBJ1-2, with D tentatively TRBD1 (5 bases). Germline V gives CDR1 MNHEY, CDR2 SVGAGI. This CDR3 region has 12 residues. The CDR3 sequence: CASSYGGDGHTF. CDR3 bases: TGTGCCAGCAGTTACGGGGGGGATGGCCACACCTTC.

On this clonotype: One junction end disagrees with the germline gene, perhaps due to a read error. As DNA, the CDR3 is TGTGCCAGCAGATTAGATTATACCGGGGAGCTGTTTTTT. This gives the protein CASRLDYTGELFF. The rearrangement links TRBV7-9 to TRBJ2-2; D is undetermined. Germline lookup yields CDR1 SEHNR and CDR2 FQNEAQ (reference sequence). There are 13 residues in the CDR3.

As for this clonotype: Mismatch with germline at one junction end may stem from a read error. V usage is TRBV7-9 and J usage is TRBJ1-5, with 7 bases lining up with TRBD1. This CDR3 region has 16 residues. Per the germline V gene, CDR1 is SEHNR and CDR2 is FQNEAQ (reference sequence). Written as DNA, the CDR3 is TGTGCCAGCAGCCTGTGGACAGGAGTAAGCAATCGGCCCCAGCATTTT. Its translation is CASSLWTGVSNRPQHF.

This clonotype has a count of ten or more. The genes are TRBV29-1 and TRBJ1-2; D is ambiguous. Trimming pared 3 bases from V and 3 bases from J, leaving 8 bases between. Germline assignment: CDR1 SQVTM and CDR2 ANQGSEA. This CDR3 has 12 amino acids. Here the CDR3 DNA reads TGCAGCGTTGAGGGTCAGGACTATGGCTACACCTTC. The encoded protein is CSVEGQDYGYTF.

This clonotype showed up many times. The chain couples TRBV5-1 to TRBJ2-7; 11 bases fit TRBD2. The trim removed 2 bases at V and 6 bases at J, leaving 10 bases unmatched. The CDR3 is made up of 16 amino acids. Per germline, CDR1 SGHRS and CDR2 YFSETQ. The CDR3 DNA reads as TGCGCCAGCAGCTTCGCAACCGGGACTAGCGGATCCGAGCAGTACTTC. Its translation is CASSFATGTSGSEQYF.

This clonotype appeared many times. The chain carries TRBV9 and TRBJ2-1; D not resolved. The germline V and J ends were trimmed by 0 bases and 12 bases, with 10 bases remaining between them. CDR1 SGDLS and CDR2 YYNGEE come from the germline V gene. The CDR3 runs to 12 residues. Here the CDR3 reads CASSVDSGPQFF. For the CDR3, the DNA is TGTGCCAGCAGCGTAGATTCCGGGCCGCAGTTCTTC.

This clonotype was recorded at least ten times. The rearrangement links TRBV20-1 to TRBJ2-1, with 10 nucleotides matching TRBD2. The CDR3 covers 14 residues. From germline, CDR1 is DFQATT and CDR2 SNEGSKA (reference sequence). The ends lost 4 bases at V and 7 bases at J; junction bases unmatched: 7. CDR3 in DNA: TGCAGTGCTAAGAGCGGGAGGGCTGGGAATGAGCAGTTCTTC. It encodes CSAKSGRAGNEQFF.

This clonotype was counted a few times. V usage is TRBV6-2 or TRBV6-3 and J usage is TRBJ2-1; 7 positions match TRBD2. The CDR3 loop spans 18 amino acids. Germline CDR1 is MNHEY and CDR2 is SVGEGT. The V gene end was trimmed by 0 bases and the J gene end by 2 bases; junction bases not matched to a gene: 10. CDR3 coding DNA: TGTGCCAGCAGTTACTCGGGTAGCGGGCTTCCACCCTACAATGAGCAGTTCTTC. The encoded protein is CASSYSGSGLPPYNEQFF.

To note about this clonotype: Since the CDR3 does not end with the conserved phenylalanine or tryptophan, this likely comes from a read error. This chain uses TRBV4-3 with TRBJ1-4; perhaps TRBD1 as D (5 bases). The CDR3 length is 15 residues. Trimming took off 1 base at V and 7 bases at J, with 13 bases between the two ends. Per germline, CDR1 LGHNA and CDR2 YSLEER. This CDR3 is CASSQARSRVEKLFP. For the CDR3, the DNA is TGCGCCAGCAGCCAAGCCAGATCCAGGGTTGAAAAACTGTTTCCT.

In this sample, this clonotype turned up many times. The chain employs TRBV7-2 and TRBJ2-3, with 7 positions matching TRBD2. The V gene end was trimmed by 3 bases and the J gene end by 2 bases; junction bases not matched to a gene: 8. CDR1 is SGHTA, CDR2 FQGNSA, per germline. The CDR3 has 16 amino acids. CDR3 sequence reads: CASSFSGGRPTDTQYF. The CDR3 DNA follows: TGTGCCAGCAGCTTTTCAGGCGGGAGACCCACAGATACGCAGTATTTT.

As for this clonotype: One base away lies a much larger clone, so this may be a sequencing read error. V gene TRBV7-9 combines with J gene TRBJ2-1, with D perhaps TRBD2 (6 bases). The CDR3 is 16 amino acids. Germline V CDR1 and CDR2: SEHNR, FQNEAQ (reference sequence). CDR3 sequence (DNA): TGTGCCAGCAGCCCTCTAACGGGAGAGGACTACAATGGGCAGTTCTTC. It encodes CASSPLTGEDYNGQFF.

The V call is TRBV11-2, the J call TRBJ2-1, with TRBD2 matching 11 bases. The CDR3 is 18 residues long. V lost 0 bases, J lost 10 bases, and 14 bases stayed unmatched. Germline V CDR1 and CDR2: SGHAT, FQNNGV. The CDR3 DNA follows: TGTGCCAGCAGCTTAGATGAAGCCGGGACTAGCGGTCGTCGGGAGCAGTTCTTC. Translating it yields CASSLDEAGTSGRREQFF.